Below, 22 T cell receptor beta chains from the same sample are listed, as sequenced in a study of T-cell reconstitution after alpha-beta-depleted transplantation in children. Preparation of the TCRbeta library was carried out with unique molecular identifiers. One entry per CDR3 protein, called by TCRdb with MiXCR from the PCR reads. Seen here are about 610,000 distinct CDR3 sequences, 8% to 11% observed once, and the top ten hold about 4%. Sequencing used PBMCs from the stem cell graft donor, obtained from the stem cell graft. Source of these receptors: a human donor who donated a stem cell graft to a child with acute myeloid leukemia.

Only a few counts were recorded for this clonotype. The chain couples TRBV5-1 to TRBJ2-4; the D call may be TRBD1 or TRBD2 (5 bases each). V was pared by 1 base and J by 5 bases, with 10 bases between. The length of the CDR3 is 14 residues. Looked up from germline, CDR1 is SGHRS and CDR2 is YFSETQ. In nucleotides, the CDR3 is TGCGCCAGCAGCTTGAGGCAGGGACAAAACATTCAGTACTTC. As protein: CASSLRQGQNIQYF.

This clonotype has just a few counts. The DNA for the CDR3 is TGCGCCAGCAGCTCGACAGGGAGAGTCACAGATACGCAGTATTTT. Residues: CASSSTGRVTDTQYF. V usage is TRBV5-1 and J usage is TRBJ2-3; 7 bases match TRBD1. V trimming: 3 bases; J trimming: 2 bases; junction bases outside the gene matches: 6. CDR3 length: 15 amino acids. Germline loops: CDR1 SGHRS, CDR2 YFSETQ.

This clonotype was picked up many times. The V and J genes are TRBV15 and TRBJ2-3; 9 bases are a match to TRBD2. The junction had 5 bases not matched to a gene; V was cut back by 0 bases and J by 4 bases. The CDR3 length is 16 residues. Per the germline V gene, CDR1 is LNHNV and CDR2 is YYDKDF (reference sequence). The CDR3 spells CATSRDSLAGSDTQYF. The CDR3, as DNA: TGTGCCACCAGCAGAGATTCGCTAGCGGGATCAGATACGCAGTATTTT.

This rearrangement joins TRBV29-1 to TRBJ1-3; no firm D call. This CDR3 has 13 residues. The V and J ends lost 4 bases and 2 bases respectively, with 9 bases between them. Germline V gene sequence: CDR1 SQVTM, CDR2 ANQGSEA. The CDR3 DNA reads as TGCAGCGTTGTACCCGGGCCTGGAAACACCATATATTTT. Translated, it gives CSVVPGPGNTIYF.

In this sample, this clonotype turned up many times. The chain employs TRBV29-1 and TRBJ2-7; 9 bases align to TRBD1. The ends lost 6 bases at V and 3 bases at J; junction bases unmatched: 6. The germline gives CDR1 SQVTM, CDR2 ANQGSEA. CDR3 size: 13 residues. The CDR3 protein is CSVATGGFYEQYF. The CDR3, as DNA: TGCAGCGTGGCCACAGGGGGCTTCTACGAGCAGTACTTC.

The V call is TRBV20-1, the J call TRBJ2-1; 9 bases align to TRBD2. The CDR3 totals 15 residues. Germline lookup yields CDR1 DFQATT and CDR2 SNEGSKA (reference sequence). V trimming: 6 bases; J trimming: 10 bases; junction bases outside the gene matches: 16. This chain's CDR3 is CSAPRGSGSPEEQFF. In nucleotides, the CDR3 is TGCAGTGCGCCCCGGGGTAGCGGGAGTCCTGAAGAGCAGTTCTTC.

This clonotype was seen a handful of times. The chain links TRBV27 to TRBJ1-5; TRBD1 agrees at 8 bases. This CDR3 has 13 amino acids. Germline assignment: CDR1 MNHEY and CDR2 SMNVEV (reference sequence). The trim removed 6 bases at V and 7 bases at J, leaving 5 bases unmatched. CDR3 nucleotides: TGTGCCAGCAGCCCAGGGGGCAGACAGCCCCAGCATTTT. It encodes CASSPGGRQPQHF.

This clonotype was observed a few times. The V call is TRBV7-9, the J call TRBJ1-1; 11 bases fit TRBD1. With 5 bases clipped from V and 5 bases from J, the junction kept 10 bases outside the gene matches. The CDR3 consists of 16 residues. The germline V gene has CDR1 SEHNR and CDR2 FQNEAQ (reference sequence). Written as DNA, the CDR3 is TGTGCCAGCAGCGGCGGACAGGGGGCTCGTCAAACTGAAGCTTTCTTT. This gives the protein CASSGGQGARQTEAFF.

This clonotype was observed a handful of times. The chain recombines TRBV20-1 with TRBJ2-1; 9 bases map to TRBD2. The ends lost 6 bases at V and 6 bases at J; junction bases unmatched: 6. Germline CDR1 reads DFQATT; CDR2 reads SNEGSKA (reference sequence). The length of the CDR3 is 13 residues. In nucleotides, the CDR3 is TGCAGTGCAAAGACTAGCGGTCTCAATGAGCAGTTCTTC. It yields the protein CSAKTSGLNEQFF.

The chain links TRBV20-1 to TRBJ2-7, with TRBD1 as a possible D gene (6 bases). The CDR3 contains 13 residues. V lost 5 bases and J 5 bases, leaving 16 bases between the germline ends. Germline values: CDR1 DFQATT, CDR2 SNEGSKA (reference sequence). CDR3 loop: CSAVGYRANEQYF. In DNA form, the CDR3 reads TGCAGTGCTGTGGGATACAGGGCCAACGAGCAGTACTTC.

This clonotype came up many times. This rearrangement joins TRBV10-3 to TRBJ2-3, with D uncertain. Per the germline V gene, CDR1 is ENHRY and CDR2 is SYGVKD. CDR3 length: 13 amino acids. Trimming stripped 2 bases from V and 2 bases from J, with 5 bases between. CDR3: CAISEPPTDTQYF. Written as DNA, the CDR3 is TGTGCCATCAGTGAGCCCCCCACAGATACGCAGTATTTT.

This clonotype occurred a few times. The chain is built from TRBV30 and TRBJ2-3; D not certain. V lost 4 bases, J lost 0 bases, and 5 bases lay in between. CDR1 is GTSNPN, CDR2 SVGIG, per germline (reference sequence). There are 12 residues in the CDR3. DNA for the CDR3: TGTGCCTGGAAGACTAGCACAGATACGCAGTATTTT. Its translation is CAWKTSTDTQYF.

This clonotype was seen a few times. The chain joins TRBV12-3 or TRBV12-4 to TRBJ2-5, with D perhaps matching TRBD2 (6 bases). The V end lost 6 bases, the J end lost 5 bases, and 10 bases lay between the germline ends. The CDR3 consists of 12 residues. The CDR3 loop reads CASSRDSETQYF. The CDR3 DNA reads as TGTGCCAGCAGCAGGGACTCGGAGACCCAGTACTTC.

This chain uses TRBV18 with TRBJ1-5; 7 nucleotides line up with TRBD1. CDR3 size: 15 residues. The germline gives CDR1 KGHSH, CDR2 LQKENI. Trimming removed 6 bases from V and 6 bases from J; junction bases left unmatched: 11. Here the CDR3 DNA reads TGTGCCAGCTCGCAACTCAGGGGGAAGGGTCAGCCCCAGCATTTT. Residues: CASSQLRGKGQPQHF.

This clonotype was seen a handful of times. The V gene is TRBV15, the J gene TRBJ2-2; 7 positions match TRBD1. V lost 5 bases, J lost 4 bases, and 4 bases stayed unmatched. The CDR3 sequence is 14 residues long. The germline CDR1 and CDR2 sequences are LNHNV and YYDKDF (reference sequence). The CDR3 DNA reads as TGTGCCACCAGCCAAGGGGGCCGCACCGGGGAGCTGTTTTTT. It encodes CATSQGGRTGELFF.

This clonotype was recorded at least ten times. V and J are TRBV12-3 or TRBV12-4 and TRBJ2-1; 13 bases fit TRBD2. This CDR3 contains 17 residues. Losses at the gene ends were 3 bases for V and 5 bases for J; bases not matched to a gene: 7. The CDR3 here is CASSFRTSGSVDNEQFF. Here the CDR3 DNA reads TGTGCCAGCAGTTTCAGGACTAGCGGGAGTGTAGACAATGAGCAGTTCTTC.

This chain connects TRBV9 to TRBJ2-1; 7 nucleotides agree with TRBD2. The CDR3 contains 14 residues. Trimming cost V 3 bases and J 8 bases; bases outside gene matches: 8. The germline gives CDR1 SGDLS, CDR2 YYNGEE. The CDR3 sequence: CASSESGIRDEQFF. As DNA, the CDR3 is TGTGCCAGCAGCGAGAGCGGGATTCGCGATGAGCAGTTCTTC. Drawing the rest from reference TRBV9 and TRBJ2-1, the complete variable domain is DSGVTQTPKHLITATGQRVTLRCSPRSGDLSVYWYQQSLDQGLQFLIQYYNGEERAKGNILERFSAQQFPDLHSELNLSSLELGDSALYFCASSESGIRDEQFFGPGTRLTVL.

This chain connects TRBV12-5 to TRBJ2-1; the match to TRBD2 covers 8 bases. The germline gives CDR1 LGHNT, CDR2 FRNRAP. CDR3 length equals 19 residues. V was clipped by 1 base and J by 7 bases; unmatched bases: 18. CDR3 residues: CASGLAPLAGRAGMNEQFF. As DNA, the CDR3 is TGTGCTAGTGGTTTGGCCCCCTTAGCCGGGAGGGCCGGGATGAATGAGCAGTTCTTC. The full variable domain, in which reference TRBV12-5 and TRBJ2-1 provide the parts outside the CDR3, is DARVTQTPRHKVTEMGQEVTMRCQPILGHNTVFWYRQTMMQGLELLAYFRNRAPLDDSGMPKDRFSAEMPDATLATLKIQPSEPRDSAVYFCASGLAPLAGRAGMNEQFFGPGTRLTVL.

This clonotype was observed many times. CDR3 nucleotide sequence: TGTGCCAGCAGTTTATTGGCAGGGGTTCACTACGAGCAGTACTTC. Translated, it gives CASSLLAGVHYEQYF. The chain recombines TRBV28 with TRBJ2-7; possible D gene TRBD1, 6 bases. V was pared by 1 base and J by 3 bases, with 13 bases between. The CDR3 contains 15 residues. Germline-derived CDR1 and CDR2 are MDHEN and SYDVKM.

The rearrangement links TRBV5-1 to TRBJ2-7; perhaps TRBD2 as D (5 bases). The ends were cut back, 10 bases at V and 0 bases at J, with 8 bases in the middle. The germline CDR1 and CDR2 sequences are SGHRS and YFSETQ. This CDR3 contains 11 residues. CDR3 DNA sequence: TGCGCCGCCGGGGTCTCCTACGAGCAGTACTTC. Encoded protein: CAAGVSYEQYF. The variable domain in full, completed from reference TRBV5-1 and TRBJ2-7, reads KAGVTQTPRYLIKTRGQQVTLSCSPISGHRSVSWYQQTPGQGLQFLFEYFSETQRNKGNFPGRFSGRQFSNSRSEMNVSTLELGDSALYLCAAGVSYEQYFGPGTRLTVT.

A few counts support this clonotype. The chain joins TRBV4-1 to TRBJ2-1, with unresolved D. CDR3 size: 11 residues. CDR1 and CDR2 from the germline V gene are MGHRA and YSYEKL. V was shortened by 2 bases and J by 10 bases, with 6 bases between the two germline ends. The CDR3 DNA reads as TGCGCCAGCAGCCAATCGGCCGAGCAGTTCTTC. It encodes CASSQSAEQFF.

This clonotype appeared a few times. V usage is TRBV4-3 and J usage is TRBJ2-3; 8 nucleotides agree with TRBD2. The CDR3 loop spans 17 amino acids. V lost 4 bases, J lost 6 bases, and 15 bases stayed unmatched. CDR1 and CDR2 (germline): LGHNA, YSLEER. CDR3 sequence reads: CASSLKISGAGADTQYF. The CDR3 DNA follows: TGCGCCAGCAGCCTCAAAATTAGCGGGGCTGGCGCGGATACGCAGTATTTT.